This T cell receptor (beta chain) was identified in a study of response to subunit inactivated influenza vaccine. Overall study results and limits: Authors suggested each seasonal influenza vaccination recruits few new T cells.

This clonotype was counted at least ten times. The antigen is unknown. A single record per CDR3 protein comes from TCRdb applying MiXCR to the RT-PCR reads. The sample carries 250,000 to 350,000 distinct CDR3 sequences, 22% recorded once. The germline V gene encodes CDR1 DFQATT and CDR2 SNEGSKA (reference sequence). With 5 bases removed from V and 6 bases from J, the gap between germline ends came to 14 bases. The CDR3 runs to 13 residues. This receptor was identified in a man in his fifties or sixties who received an inactivated influenza vaccine. This sequence joins TRBV20-1 and TRBJ1-5, with D possibly matching TRBD1 (5 bases). The material was PBMCs from blood, obtained 21 months after vaccination. As DNA, the CDR3 is TGCAGTGCTCACCCGAGGAGGGGTCAGCCCCAGCATTTT. Translated, it gives CSAHPRRGQPQHF.